The present TCR beta chain was sequenced within a study of cytomegalovirus exposure and HLA in healthy donors (dated by TCRdb to the late 2010s). A note on the overall study: According to an earlier analysis of around 600 of the donors, roughly 180 million T cells yielded 90 million to 130 million unique TCR beta sequences and less than 300 Gb of sequence data. Around 330 gigabases of sequencing data and roughly 80 million unique TCR sequences made up an early release that covered 500 to 650 HLA-typed donors. Of the 300 to 500 genotyped donors, 81% were placed in the genetic ancestry cluster associated with self-reported Caucasian donors. The study was designed to test whether signatures of past pathogen exposure could be identified by cataloging public T cell receptors. The T cell repertoires of several hundred subjects were profiled by immunosequencing and related to cytomegalovirus serostatus. In addition to the first cohort of several hundred subjects, a separate validation cohort of 120 different subjects was used. The study combined high-throughput TCR immunosequencing, statistical association of individual TCRs with disease status, and machine learning to predict cytomegalovirus infection status. In a later analysis, previously published TCR beta repertoires from several hundred donors were re-analyzed and high-resolution HLA genotyping was added so that TCR occurrence patterns could be studied. In the later analysis, no new phenotypic data were used to find candidate immune exposures; instead, reliance was placed on TCR beta sequences and their occurrence across donors. An earlier analysis of fewer than 750 of the donors used high-throughput TCR beta sequencing to judge whether each TCR beta V gene segment behaved as functional or pseudogenic. Donor age, sex, ethnicity and CMV serostatus were collected together with the repertoire data. Genome-wide SNP genotypes for about 60% of the roughly 700 donors were used in a later genetic analysis, which treated that subset as a discovery cohort. All discovery cohort repertoires had been generated using a single sequencing platform. HLA typing included class I and class II loci at four-digit resolution. Typing coverage varied by locus: roughly 620-640 donors for A, B, C, DRB1 and DQB1; approximately 520 for DQA1; around 610 for DPA1; around 450 for DPB1. Roughly 5 DR-DQ haplotypes were handled as single units for association and clustering because linkage in the cohort was strong. Among roughly 400 genotyped donors of the cohort, an average of around 240,000 unique TCR beta nucleotide sequences was sequenced per donor, of which about 19% were non-productive. Overall study outcomes, separate from this receptor: According to the authors, the approach could potentially be generalized to other disease states and immunological phenotypes. In a later analysis, several top co-occurrence clusters were reported to appear linked to parvovirus B19, influenza, CMV and Epstein-Barr virus. Some IMGT-functional V segments, including TRBV6-2 and TRBV6-3, could not be distinguished by the 87-base-pair reads and were therefore excluded. Broadly in line with IMGT annotations, most TCR beta V segments showed up in productive rearrangements about 87% or about 30% of the time in an earlier analysis of several hundred of the donors. Across donors, most TCR sequences were observed very rarely, whereas some public TCRs were present in many individuals. In vitro tests confirmed that a few of the cytomegalovirus-associated TCR beta chains recognize cytomegalovirus antigens. Seventeen rarely observed V segments, including chromosome 9 orphons, were excluded from the earlier analysis of approximately 500 of the donors because counts were too low. Assigning TCR associations to individual alleles was difficult when HLA alleles, especially DR and DQ, strongly co-occurred. Roughly uniform sequencing depth across donors was assumed in presence/absence analyses, although this assumption may not hold. In a later analysis, TCR association rates were found to vary across HLA loci, with the most associated TCRs seen for DRB1 alleles and the fewest for HLA-C alleles. Most CMV-associated TCR beta chains appeared to be HLA-restricted in a later analysis, and the HLA associations seemed to be driven largely by CMV exposure. HLA typing was unavailable for some donors at each locus, so association tests used only the typed subset. A group of highly shared sequence variants was considered likely to be a technical artifact of the sequencing pipeline. In a later analysis, HLA-associated TCR beta chains were found to be more clonally expanded and to have lower generation probabilities than equally common non-associated chains. V-gene and J-gene trimming of TCR beta chains was associated with a missense DCLRE1C variant in a later genetic analysis, and the association was replicated in an independent cohort. Compared with the approximately 670-donor mean, donors in an Asian-associated ancestry cluster had fewer N-insertions in productive TCRs, according to a later genetic analysis. A further reported finding was that TCR beta sequences accurately predicted the HLA-A and HLA-B alleles for most subjects in the first cohort. Linkage disequilibrium might explain the correlated functional status among segregating V segments, but an unknown experimental factor could not be ruled out. In both the original and validation cohorts, the classifier was reported to diagnose cytomegalovirus status with high specificity and sensitivity. This cohort had only TCR beta chains sequenced, and the lack of alpha or paired-chain data limited which features could be detected. The only immune exposure information available for the cohort was CMV serostatus. Specific HLA alleles were associated with 18,000 or so TCR beta sequences at a false discovery rate of 0.05 in a later analysis. The study listed approximately 150 TCR beta chains as associated with cytomegalovirus.

About this clone itself: Its target antigen remains unknown. Base qualities were left out, and no much larger clone turns up one base away.

Libraries were constructed by the immunoSEQ multiplex PCR assay. A mixture of 60 forward primers for TCR Vbeta segments and 13 reverse primers for TCR Jbeta segments was used in the multiplex PCR. A multiplex PCR assay on genomic DNA amplified the CDR3 region of rearranged TCR beta genes. Amplified TCR beta libraries were sequenced as 87-base-pair reads on the Illumina HiSeq System. In the authors' own workflow: A later analysis counted about 76 million unique TCR beta chains across the 690 or so repertoires, and some 11 million of these chains were shared by at least two donors. To remove PCR and sequencing errors, raw reads were error-corrected and collapsed into unique sequences using a nearest-neighbor algorithm that merged closely related sequences. V, D and J gene segments were assigned by aligning CDR3 sequences to IMGT reference sequences. For a sequence to be retained, a match of at least six nucleotides to both a V gene segment and a J gene segment was required. Rearrangements were classified as productive when the CDR3 lacked stop codons and remained in frame with V and J, and all other rearrangements were classified as non-productive. Following IMGT convention, CDR3 was defined as the stretch from the second conserved V-encoded cysteine to the conserved J-encoded phenylalanine. The earlier analysis of about 610 of the donors excluded any sequence lacking an unambiguous match to a single V gene segment. An earlier analysis of just under 600 of the donors called V segments functional above 56.7% productive rearrangements and segregating when the between-donor standard deviation exceeded 5%. A statistical classification framework was developed to diagnose cytomegalovirus status using the catalog of TCR beta chain sequences. In a later analysis, TCR nucleotide sequences were compared against IMGT/GENE-DB human TR gene sequences so that V and J genes could be assigned. A later analysis assigned CDR3 sequences and most-parsimonious VDJ recombination scenarios with the TCRdist pipeline. A later analysis defined each TCR beta chain by its CDR3 amino acid sequence plus V-gene family, and excluded reads lacking a unique V-gene family. To address suspected cross-contamination and a sequencing artifact, a later analysis removed a few hundred highly shared, low-generation-probability nucleotide sequences. In a later analysis, a clonal expansion index for each public chain was calculated from normalized within-repertoire ranks of inferred template counts. Generation probabilities in a later analysis came from a VDJ recombination model fitted to out-of-frame rearrangements, and those results were checked against IGoR. Hypergeometric tests were used in a later analysis to score TCR-TCR, TCR-HLA and TCR-CMV co-occurrence, with a repertoire-size bias correction applied to the TCR pairs. In a later analysis, false discovery rates were estimated by permuting HLA or CMV assignments 20 times. In a later analysis, co-occurring TCRs were grouped with DBSCAN, and TCRdist sequence similarity was added when clustering was performed within HLA-allele-positive subsets. Repertoires with fewer than 30,000 or more than 120,000 public chains were left out of co-occurrence clustering, as were about five repertoires with anomalous nucleotide sharing. TCRdb obtained this table from immuneACCESS and retained in-frame rearrangements with V and J assigned. These tables miss some clones; where compared with another copy, unresolved V genes account for less than half of the shortfall, and the remainder is unexplained. V and J calls and clone size come straight from that table; D and trimming were deduced from the DNA. Recorded for this sample are 150,000 to 200,000 clones; 65% to 85% of them occurred a single time. Clones ranked in the top ten supply 5.5% to 7.5% of the sample.

Sequences SGDLS (CDR1) and YYNGEE (CDR2) are obtained from the germline V gene. From cysteine to phenylalanine, the CDR3 is 16 amino acids long. CDR3 DNA only is kept here, 48 bases in frame from base 1. V was cut back by 3 bases and J by 0 bases, leaving a gap of 12 bases between them. The cohort comprised 670 or so healthy bone marrow donors. At the time of sampling, every cohort member was nominally healthy, though immune exposures that went unrecorded were likely present. The donor was CMV seropositive and belonged to the group of over 250 seropositive cohort members. A peripheral blood sample was provided by each donor, and peripheral blood mononuclear cells were used for TCR beta sequencing. The Qiagen DNeasy Blood Extraction Kit was used to extract genomic DNA from the blood cell samples.

Source material: PBMCs. The receptor chain draws on TRBV9 and TRBJ2-2, with TRBD2 as a weak D call on 5 bases. The TCR originated in a woman aged 40 to 50 in good health and CMV-seropositive. The DNA reads TGTGCCAGCAGCGAGAGAGGGAACGCGAACACCGGGGAGCTGTTTTTT. It translates as CASSERGNANTGELFF.